These T cell receptor beta chains were read from a single sample in a study of blood T cell repertoires in COVID-19. Sequencing used immunoSEQ multiplex PCR; TCRdb keeps in-frame clones, though not all of them. Here the sample spans some 180,000 clones, about 87% being singletons. Sequenced input: peripheral blood. The source is an elderly woman with COVID-19, enrolled during active disease. Both conserved end residues are part of each CDR3. The order of the fields is D gene, V gene, J gene, CDR3 protein. D genes are given only for firm matches.

d_gene: NA; v_gene: TRBV19; j_gene: TRBJ2-1; CDR3aa: CASSMNVRDEQFF
d_gene: NA; v_gene: TRBV28; j_gene: TRBJ2-3; CDR3aa: CASSLGHSTDTQYF
d_gene: NA; v_gene: TRBV21-1; j_gene: TRBJ2-2; CDR3aa: CASTTPGLAGHTGELFF
d_gene: TRBD1; v_gene: TRBV28; j_gene: TRBJ2-7; CDR3aa: CASSRDRGLESYEQYF
d_gene: NA; v_gene: TRBV11-2; j_gene: TRBJ2-2; CDR3aa: CAIQQLLFGDWNTGELFF
d_gene: TRBD1; v_gene: TRBV27; j_gene: TRBJ1-5; CDR3aa: CASSPAGTGQPQHF
d_gene: TRBD2; v_gene: TRBV4-2; j_gene: TRBJ2-7; CDR3aa: CASSQDTPLAGGPHEQYF
d_gene: TRBD2; v_gene: TRBV20-1; j_gene: TRBJ2-1; CDR3aa: CSARLAGQFF
d_gene: NA; v_gene: TRBV28; j_gene: TRBJ2-3; CDR3aa: CASSPGTGLDTQYF
d_gene: NA; v_gene: TRBV6-5; j_gene: TRBJ2-2; CDR3aa: CASSYSRTVTGELFF
d_gene: TRBD2; v_gene: TRBV27; j_gene: TRBJ2-1; CDR3aa: CASSLVAGGIHEQFF
d_gene: NA; v_gene: TRBV6-5; j_gene: TRBJ1-6; CDR3aa: CASSIRSSYNSPLHF
d_gene: TRBD2; v_gene: TRBV18; j_gene: TRBJ2-1; CDR3aa: CASSGSGSSYNEQFF
d_gene: NA; v_gene: TRBV7-3; j_gene: TRBJ2-1; CDR3aa: CASSLGSSGGGEQFF
d_gene: NA; v_gene: TRBV5-1; j_gene: TRBJ1-1; CDR3aa: CASSLLDPRGAWDGWNTEAFF
d_gene: TRBD1; v_gene: TRBV19; j_gene: TRBJ1-4; CDR3aa: CASSMGRGLREKLFF
d_gene: NA; v_gene: TRBV5-1; j_gene: TRBJ2-5; CDR3aa: CASSLGVQAVQETQYF
d_gene: NA; v_gene: TRBV24-1; j_gene: TRBJ2-3; CDR3aa: CATSDNGGVSDTQYF
d_gene: NA; v_gene: TRBV7-2; j_gene: TRBJ1-2; CDR3aa: CASSLDRPNYGYTF
d_gene: NA; v_gene: TRBV11-3; j_gene: TRBJ2-1; CDR3aa: CASSLAANEQFF
d_gene: NA; v_gene: TRBV28; j_gene: TRBJ2-5; CDR3aa: CASRQTSPLQETQYF
d_gene: TRBD1; v_gene: TRBV5-5; j_gene: TRBJ1-2; CDR3aa: CASSWGQGLGSYTF
d_gene: NA; v_gene: TRBV24-1; j_gene: TRBJ1-2; CDR3aa: CATSEGAPANYGYTF
d_gene: NA; v_gene: TRBV5-4; j_gene: TRBJ1-2; CDR3aa: CASSRPGDDGYTF
d_gene: TRBD2; v_gene: TRBV10-3; j_gene: TRBJ2-5; CDR3aa: CAISEVSGWETQYF
d_gene: NA; v_gene: TRBV9; j_gene: TRBJ1-5; CDR3aa: CASSVGGRGEQPQHF
d_gene: TRBD1; v_gene: TRBV18; j_gene: TRBJ1-2; CDR3aa: CASSPPNGQGGYGYTF
d_gene: TRBD2; v_gene: TRBV5-8; j_gene: TRBJ2-5; CDR3aa: CASSLESGLAGYQETQYF
d_gene: TRBD2; v_gene: TRBV10-3; j_gene: TRBJ2-5; CDR3aa: CAISSTSGSAETQYF
d_gene: TRBD1; v_gene: TRBV6-1; j_gene: TRBJ2-2; CDR3aa: CASSQETGSGTGELFF
d_gene: TRBD2; v_gene: TRBV4-3; j_gene: TRBJ2-3; CDR3aa: CASSLIAGIPTDTQYF
d_gene: TRBD1; v_gene: TRBV4-3; j_gene: TRBJ1-2; CDR3aa: CASSQATTGGGTNYGYTF
d_gene: NA; v_gene: TRBV27; j_gene: TRBJ1-6; CDR3aa: CASSREGHSYNSPLHF
d_gene: TRBD1; v_gene: TRBV12-3/TRBV12-4; j_gene: TRBJ1-4; CDR3aa: CASTLTGSGKLFF
d_gene: NA; v_gene: TRBV19; j_gene: TRBJ1-5; CDR3aa: CASSIDPGSNQPQHF
d_gene: NA; v_gene: TRBV6-5; j_gene: TRBJ1-2; CDR3aa: CASSRYQGPGYTF
d_gene: NA; v_gene: TRBV6-2/TRBV6-3; j_gene: TRBJ2-5; CDR3aa: CASTPSRFQETQYF
d_gene: NA; v_gene: TRBV27; j_gene: TRBJ2-3; CDR3aa: CASSLGAGDTQYF
d_gene: NA; v_gene: TRBV7-9; j_gene: TRBJ1-1; CDR3aa: CASSSSSDTEAFF
d_gene: TRBD1; v_gene: TRBV7-2; j_gene: TRBJ2-7; CDR3aa: CASSSHRGPYEQYF